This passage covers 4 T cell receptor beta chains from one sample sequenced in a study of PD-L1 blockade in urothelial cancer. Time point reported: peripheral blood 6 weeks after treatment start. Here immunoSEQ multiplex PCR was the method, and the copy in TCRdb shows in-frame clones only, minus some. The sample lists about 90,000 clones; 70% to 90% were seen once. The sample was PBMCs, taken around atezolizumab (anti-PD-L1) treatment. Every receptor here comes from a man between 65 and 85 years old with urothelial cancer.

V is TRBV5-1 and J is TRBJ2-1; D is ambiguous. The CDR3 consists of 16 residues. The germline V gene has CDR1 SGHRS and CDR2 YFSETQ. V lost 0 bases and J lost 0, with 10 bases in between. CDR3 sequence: CASSLGAASSYNEQFF. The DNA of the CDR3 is TGCGCCAGCAGCTTGGGCGCCGCGAGCTCCTACAATGAGCAGTTCTTC. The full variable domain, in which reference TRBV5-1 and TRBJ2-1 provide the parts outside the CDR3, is KAGVTQTPRYLIKTRGQQVTLSCSPISGHRSVSWYQQTPGQGLQFLFEYFSETQRNKGNFPGRFSGRQFSNSRSEMNVSTLELGDSALYLCASSLGAASSYNEQFFGPGTRLTVL.

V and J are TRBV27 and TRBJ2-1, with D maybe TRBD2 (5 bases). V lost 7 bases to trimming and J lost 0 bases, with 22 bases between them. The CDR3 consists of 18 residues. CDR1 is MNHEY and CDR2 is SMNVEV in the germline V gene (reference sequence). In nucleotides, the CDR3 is TGTGCCAGCACCCGCAAGAGAGGGAGCGAGAGCTCCTACAATGAGCAGTTCTTC. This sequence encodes CASTRKRGSESSYNEQFF.

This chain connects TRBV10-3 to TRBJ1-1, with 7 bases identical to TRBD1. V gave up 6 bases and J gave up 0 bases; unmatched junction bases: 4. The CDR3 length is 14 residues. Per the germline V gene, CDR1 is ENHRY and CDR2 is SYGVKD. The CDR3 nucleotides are TGTGCCATCAGATGGGACAGCGTGAACACTGAAGCTTTCTTT. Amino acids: CAIRWDSVNTEAFF.

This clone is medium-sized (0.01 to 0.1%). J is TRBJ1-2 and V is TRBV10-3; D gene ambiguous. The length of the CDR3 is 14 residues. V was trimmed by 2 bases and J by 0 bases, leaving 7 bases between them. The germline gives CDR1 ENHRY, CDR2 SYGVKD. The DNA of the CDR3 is TGTGCCATCAGTGAGGCAGTACCTAACTATGGCTACACCTTC. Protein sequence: CAISEAVPNYGYTF.